What follows are 12 T cell receptor beta chains derived from one specimen sequenced in a study of blood T cells in healthy people across ages. The second PCR ran about 6 to 12 cycles with a sample-barcoded 5' primer and J-beta primers. TCRdb re-derived calls from the 5' RACE reads in MiXCR, one entry per CDR3 protein. The table shows hundreds of thousands of distinct CDR3 sequences, with approximately 25% occurring only once. The data were also submitted as part of a second study, on T cells of mothers and their children.

The sequenced sample consisted of blood. The receptors originated from a boy aged 5 to 17 in good health.

The DNA of the CDR3 is TGTGCCAGCAGTTACGCCCCGGGACACCCGACCTGGAAAGGCTACACCTTC. Translated: CASSYAPGHPTWKGYTF. The J gene is TRBJ1-2, the V gene TRBV6-5; D may be TRBD1 (6 bases). Per the germline V gene, CDR1 is MNHEY and CDR2 is SVGAGI. This CDR3 is built from 17 residues. V lost 2 bases to trimming and J lost 8 bases, with 24 bases between them.

The chain links TRBV7-8 to TRBJ1-4, with D unresolved. V lost 8 bases to trimming and J lost 7 bases, with 14 bases between them. Looked up from germline, CDR1 is SGHVS and CDR2 is FQNEAQ. The CDR3 totals 13 residues. The CDR3 DNA is TGTGCCAGCGGTGCAACATCAGGTGAAAAACTGTTTTTT. Residues: CASGATSGEKLFF.

This clonotype showed up just a few times. The chain is built from TRBV12-3 or TRBV12-4 and TRBJ2-1, with D perhaps matching TRBD2 (7 bases). Trimming took 0 bases from V and 4 from J, leaving 10 bases between them. CDR3 length: 15 amino acids. CDR3 sequence: CASSLAGGAYNEQFF. CDR3 nucleotide sequence: TGTGCCAGCAGTTTAGCGGGGGGGGCTTACAATGAGCAGTTCTTC.

The chain combines TRBV7-9 with TRBJ2-3, with D perhaps TRBD2 (6 bases). With 5 bases removed from V and 3 bases from J, the gap between germline ends came to 15 bases. In germline, CDR1 is SEHNR, CDR2 FQNEAQ (reference sequence). The CDR3 consists of 15 residues. This chain's CDR3 is CASSIGVGTTDTQYF. The CDR3 DNA reads TGTGCCAGCAGCATAGGGGTAGGGACTACAGATACGCAGTATTTT. Complete variable domain (other parts from reference TRBV7-9 and TRBJ2-3): DTGVSQNPRHKITKRGQNVTFRCDPISEHNRLYWYRQTLGQGPEFLTYFQNEAQLEKSRLLSDRFSAERPKGSFSTLEIQRTEQGDSAMYLCASSIGVGTTDTQYFGPGTRLTVL.

The genes are TRBV4-3 and TRBJ2-5; D perhaps matches TRBD2 (7 bases). This CDR3 comprises 15 residues. Germline CDR1 reads LGHNA; CDR2 reads YSLEER. V dropped 0 bases and J dropped 5 bases, with 13 bases sitting between them. The CDR3 nucleotides are TGCGCCAGCAGCCAAGATGCGGGGGCGAGGGAGACCCAGTACTTC. Protein sequence: CASSQDAGARETQYF.

V and J are TRBV7-9 and TRBJ2-5; D remains ambiguous. The CDR3 totals 13 residues. The V gene lost 5 bases and the J gene lost 4 bases, with 11 bases spanning the gap. The germline V gene encodes CDR1 SEHNR and CDR2 FQNEAQ (reference sequence). The CDR3 is CASSPTVLETQYF. The CDR3 DNA follows: TGTGCCAGCAGCCCAACGGTGTTAGAGACCCAGTACTTC.

This clonotype was counted between two and nine times. This chain joins TRBV12-3 or TRBV12-4 and TRBJ2-5, with TRBD1 identical over 9 bases. The CDR3 contains 15 residues. With V trimmed by 7 bases and J by 0 bases, 6 bases remained unmatched. The CDR3 region is CASNPGQGYQETQYF. As DNA, the CDR3 is TGTGCCAGCAACCCTGGACAGGGGTACCAAGAGACCCAGTACTTC.

The J gene is TRBJ2-7, the V gene TRBV6-5, with D tentatively TRBD1 or TRBD2 (5 bases each). V gave up 2 bases and J gave up 7 bases, with 15 bases separating them. This CDR3 region has 14 residues. The germline gives CDR1 MNHEY, CDR2 SVGAGI. As DNA, the CDR3 is TGTGCCAGCAGTTACCGGACGGGACCAAGTGAGCAGTACTTC. Its protein is CASSYRTGPSEQYF.

This rearrangement joins TRBV5-1 to TRBJ1-1; possibly TRBD1 for D (6 bases). The CDR3 length is 13 residues. The germline V and J ends were trimmed by 6 bases and 4 bases, with 13 bases remaining between them. Germline CDR1 reads SGHRS; CDR2 reads YFSETQ. The CDR3 sequence: CASNPGGGTEAFF. The CDR3 DNA is TGCGCCAGCAACCCGGGAGGGGGCACTGAAGCTTTCTTT.

The chain combines TRBV28 with TRBJ1-5; D is unresolved. The CDR3 extends over 14 amino acids. V was shortened by 2 bases and J by 6 bases, with 11 bases between the two germline ends. Per the germline V gene, CDR1 is MDHEN and CDR2 is SYDVKM. CDR3 DNA: TGTGCCAGCAGTTTAAGATCTGTGGGTCAGCCCCAGCATTTT. Amino acids: CASSLRSVGQPQHF.

V gene TRBV28 combines with J gene TRBJ1-4; tentative D call: TRBD1 (6 bases). This CDR3 region has 16 residues. V lost 3 bases and J lost 3, with 14 bases in between. Germline V gives CDR1 MDHEN, CDR2 SYDVKM. The CDR3 loop is CASSFSPTGPNEKLFF. The CDR3 DNA follows: TGTGCCAGCAGTTTTAGCCCCACAGGGCCTAATGAAAAACTGTTTTTT. The whole variable domain, filled in from reference TRBV28 and TRBJ1-4, reads DVKVTQSSRYLVKRTGEKVFLECVQDMDHENMFWYRQDPGLGLRLIYFSYDVKMKEKGDIPEGYSVSREKKERFSLILESASTNQTSMYLCASSFSPTGPNEKLFFGSGTQLSVL.

The chain carries TRBV2 and TRBJ1-2; maybe TRBD1 (6 bases). Trimming shortened V by 2 bases and J by 8 bases, and 12 bases separated the two germline ends. Germline V CDR1 and CDR2: SNHLY, FYNNEI. This CDR3 has 13 amino acids. CDR3 DNA sequence: TGTGCCAGCAGTGAATGGGGGGCCGAGGGCTACACCTTC. Translating it yields CASSEWGAEGYTF.